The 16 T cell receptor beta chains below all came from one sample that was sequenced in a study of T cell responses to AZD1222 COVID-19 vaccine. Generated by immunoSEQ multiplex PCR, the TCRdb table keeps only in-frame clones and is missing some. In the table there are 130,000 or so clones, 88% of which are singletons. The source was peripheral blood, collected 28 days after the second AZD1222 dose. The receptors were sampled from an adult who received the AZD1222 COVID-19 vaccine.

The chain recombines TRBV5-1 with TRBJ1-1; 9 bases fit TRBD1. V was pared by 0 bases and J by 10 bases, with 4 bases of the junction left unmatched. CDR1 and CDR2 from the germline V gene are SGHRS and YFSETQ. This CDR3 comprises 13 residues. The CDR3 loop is CASSLGQGEGAFF. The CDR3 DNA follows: TGCGCCAGCAGCTTGGGACAGGGGGAAGGAGCTTTCTTT. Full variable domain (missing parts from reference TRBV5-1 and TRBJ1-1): KAGVTQTPRYLIKTRGQQVTLSCSPISGHRSVSWYQQTPGQGLQFLFEYFSETQRNKGNFPGRFSGRQFSNSRSEMNVSTLELGDSALYLCASSLGQGEGAFFGQGTRLTVV.

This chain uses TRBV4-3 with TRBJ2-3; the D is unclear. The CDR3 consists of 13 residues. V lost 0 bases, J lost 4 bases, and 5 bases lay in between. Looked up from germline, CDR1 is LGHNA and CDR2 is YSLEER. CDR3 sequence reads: CASSQDLPDTQYF. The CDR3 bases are TGCGCCAGCAGCCAAGATCTCCCAGATACGCAGTATTTT.

CDR3 nucleotide sequence: TGTGCCAGCAGTGAAGTAAGGTGGGCAGGGGGTACCTACGAGCAGTACTTC. Protein product: CASSEVRWAGGTYEQYF. This rearrangement joins TRBV25-1 to TRBJ2-7; 7 positions match TRBD1. Trimming cost V 2 bases and J 2 bases; bases outside gene matches: 12. The CDR3 is 17 residues long. Germline values: CDR1 MGHDK, CDR2 SYGVNS.

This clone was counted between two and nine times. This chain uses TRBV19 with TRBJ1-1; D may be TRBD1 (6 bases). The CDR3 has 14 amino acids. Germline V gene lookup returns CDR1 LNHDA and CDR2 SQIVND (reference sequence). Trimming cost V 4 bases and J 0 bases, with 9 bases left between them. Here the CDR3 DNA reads TGTGCCAGTAGTACAGGACAGATGAACACTGAAGCTTTCTTT. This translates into CASSTGQMNTEAFF.

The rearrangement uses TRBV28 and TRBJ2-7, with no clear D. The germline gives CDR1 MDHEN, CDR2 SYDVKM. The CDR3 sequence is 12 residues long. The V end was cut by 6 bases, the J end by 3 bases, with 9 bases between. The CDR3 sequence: CASRRRRYEQYF. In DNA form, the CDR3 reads TGTGCCAGCAGACGAAGGCGCTACGAGCAGTACTTC.

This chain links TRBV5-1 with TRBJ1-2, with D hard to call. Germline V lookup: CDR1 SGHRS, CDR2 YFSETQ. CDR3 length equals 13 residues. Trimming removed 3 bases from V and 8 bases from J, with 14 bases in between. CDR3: CASSSEPSGGYTF. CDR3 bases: TGCGCCAGCAGCTCGGAACCTTCGGGAGGCTACACCTTC.

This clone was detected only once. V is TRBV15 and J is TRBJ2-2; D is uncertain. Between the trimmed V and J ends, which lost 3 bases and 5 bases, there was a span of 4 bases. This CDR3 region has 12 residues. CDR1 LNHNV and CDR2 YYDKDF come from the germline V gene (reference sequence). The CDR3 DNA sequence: TGTGCCACCAGCAGTCAAACCGGGGAGCTGTTTTTT. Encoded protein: CATSSQTGELFF.

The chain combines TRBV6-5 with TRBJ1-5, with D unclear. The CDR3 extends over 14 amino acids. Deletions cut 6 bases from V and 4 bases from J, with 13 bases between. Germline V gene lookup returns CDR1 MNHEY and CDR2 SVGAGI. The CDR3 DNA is TGTGCCAGCAGCCCCGGGAGGGTAAATCAGCCCCAGCATTTT. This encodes CASSPGRVNQPQHF.

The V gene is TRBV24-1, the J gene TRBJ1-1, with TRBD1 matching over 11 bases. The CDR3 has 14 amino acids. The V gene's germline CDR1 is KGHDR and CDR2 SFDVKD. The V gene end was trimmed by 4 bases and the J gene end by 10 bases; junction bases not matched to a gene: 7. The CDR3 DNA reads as TGTGCCACCAGTGAATCCGGACAGGGGGCTGGAGCTTTCTTT. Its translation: CATSESGQGAGAFF.

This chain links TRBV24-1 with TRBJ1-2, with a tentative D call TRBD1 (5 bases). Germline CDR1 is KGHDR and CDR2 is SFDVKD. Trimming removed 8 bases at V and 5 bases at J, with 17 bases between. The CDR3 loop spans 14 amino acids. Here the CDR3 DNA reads TGTGCCACCAAAAATTCCCAGGGAAAGTATGGCTACACCTTC. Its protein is CATKNSQGKYGYTF.

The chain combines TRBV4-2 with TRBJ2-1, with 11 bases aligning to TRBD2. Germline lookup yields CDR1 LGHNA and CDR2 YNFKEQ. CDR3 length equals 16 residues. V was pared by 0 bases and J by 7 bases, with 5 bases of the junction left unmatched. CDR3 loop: CASSQELAGEENEQFF. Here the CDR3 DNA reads TGTGCCAGCAGCCAAGAACTAGCGGGAGAAGAGAATGAGCAGTTCTTC.

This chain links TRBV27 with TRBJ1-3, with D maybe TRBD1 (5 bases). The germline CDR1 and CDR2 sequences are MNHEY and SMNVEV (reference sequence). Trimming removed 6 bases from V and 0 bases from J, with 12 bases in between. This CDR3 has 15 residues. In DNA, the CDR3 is TGTGCCAGCAGGTTGACAGTCAGCTCTGGAAACACCATATATTTT. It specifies CASRLTVSSGNTIYF.

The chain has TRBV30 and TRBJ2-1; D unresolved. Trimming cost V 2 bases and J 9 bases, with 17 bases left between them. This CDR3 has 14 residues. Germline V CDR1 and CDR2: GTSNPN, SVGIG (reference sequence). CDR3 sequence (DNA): TGTGCCTGGAGTCAGAGCGCGAGTGCTGGTGAGCAGTTCTTC. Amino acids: CAWSQSASAGEQFF.

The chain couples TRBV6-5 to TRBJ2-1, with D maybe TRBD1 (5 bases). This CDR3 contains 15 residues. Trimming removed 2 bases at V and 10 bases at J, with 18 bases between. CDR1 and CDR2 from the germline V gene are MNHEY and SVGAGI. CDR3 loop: CASSYGVVGAPEQFF. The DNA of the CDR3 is TGTGCCAGCAGTTACGGTGTAGTTGGGGCCCCGGAGCAGTTCTTC.

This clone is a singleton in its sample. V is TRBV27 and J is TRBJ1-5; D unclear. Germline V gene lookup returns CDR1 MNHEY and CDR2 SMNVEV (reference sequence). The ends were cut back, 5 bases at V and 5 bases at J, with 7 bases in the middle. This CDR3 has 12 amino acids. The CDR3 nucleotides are TGTGCCAGCAGTGCCCCGGATCAGCCCCAGCATTTT. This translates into CASSAPDQPQHF.

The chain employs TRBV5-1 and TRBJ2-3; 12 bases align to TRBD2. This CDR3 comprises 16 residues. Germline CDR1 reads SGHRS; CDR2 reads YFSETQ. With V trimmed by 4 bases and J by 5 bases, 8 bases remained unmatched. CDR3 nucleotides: TGCGCCAGCAGCGGCACGACTAGCGGGAGTCGAGATACGCAGTATTTT. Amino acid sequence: CASSGTTSGSRDTQYF.